This is a list of T cell receptor beta chains from one sample in a study of blood T cell repertoires in COVID-19. Here immunoSEQ multiplex PCR was the method, and the copy in TCRdb shows in-frame clones only, minus some. The data contain 150,000 to 200,000 clones, about four fifths of them singletons. The sequencing input was peripheral blood. These receptors came from a woman older than 75 with COVID-19, enrolled during active disease. CDR3s include the opening cysteine and the closing phenylalanine or tryptophan. The D gene is left open where the match is weak. The listing skips clone size in some rows; elsewhere it reads once, few, many or a size class.

v_gene,d_gene,abundance,j_gene,CDR3aa,CDR3nt
TRBV4-2,TRBD2,few,TRBJ2-7,CASSREGVAGVSYEQYF,TGTGCCAGCAGCCGGGAAGGGGTAGCGGGAGTCTCCTACGAGCAGTACTTC
TRBV2,TRBD1,NA,TRBJ1-1,CASRSDRGTEAFF,TGTGCCAGCAGGTCAGACAGGGGGACTGAAGCTTTCTTT
TRBV4-2,TRBD2,NA,TRBJ2-3,CASSPGGADTQYF,TGTGCCAGCAGCCCCGGGGGGGCAGATACGCAGTATTTT
TRBV5-1,TRBD2,once,TRBJ2-1,CASSGGLAGVGNEQFF,TGCGCCAGCAGCGGAGGACTAGCGGGAGTGGGTAATGAGCAGTTCTTC
TRBV28,NA,NA,TRBJ2-5,CASSPTSGGLETQYF,TGTGCCAGCAGTCCCACCTCGGGGGGCTTGGAGACCCAGTACTTC
TRBV5-4,NA,few,TRBJ1-3,CASSFRTGNTIYF,TGTGCCAGCAGCTTCAGGACTGGAAACACCATATATTTT
TRBV28,TRBD2,NA,TRBJ2-7,CASSPSTSGSYEQYF,TGTGCCAGCAGTCCATCGACTAGCGGATCCTACGAGCAGTACTTC
TRBV5-1,TRBD1,NA,TRBJ2-7,CASSLGTGFYEQYF,TGCGCCAGCAGCTTGGGGACAGGGTTCTACGAGCAGTACTTC
TRBV7-2,TRBD2,NA,TRBJ2-5,CASSPSGAGAPQETQYF,TGTGCCAGCAGCCCGAGCGGCGCGGGAGCCCCTCAAGAGACCCAGTACTTC
TRBV3-1/TRBV3-2,NA,NA,TRBJ2-2,CASSQEGVGVSDTGELFF,TGTGCCAGCAGCCAAGAGGGAGTCGGAGTATCCGACACCGGGGAGCTGTTTTTT
TRBV12-5,TRBD1,NA,TRBJ1-5,CASGLGRYGTDNQPQHF,TGTGCTAGTGGTTTGGGGAGATACGGGACAGATAATCAGCCCCAGCATTTT
TRBV2,NA,few,TRBJ2-1,CASRDRDEQFF,TGTGCCAGCAGGGACAGAGATGAGCAGTTCTTC
TRBV28,NA,NA,TRBJ1-5,CASSYESYQPQHF,TGTGCCAGCAGTTACGAGTCCTATCAGCCCCAGCATTTT
TRBV27,NA,NA,TRBJ1-2,CASTTSGYGYTF,TGTGCCAGCACCACGTCGGGATATGGCTACACCTTC
TRBV7-9,TRBD2,NA,TRBJ2-3,CASARGSTDTQYF,TGTGCCAGCGCGCGGGGGTCCACAGATACGCAGTATTTT
TRBV20-1,NA,few,TRBJ2-7,CRAGTYEQYF,TGCAGGGCCGGGACCTACGAGCAGTACTTC
TRBV4-2,TRBD2,NA,TRBJ2-7,CASSQGTSGGAGYEQYF,TGTGCCAGCAGCCAAGGGACTAGCGGGGGGGCCGGGTACGAGCAGTACTTC
TRBV6-4,NA,NA,TRBJ1-1,CASSESRENTEAFF,TGTGCCAGCAGTGAAAGTCGCGAAAACACTGAAGCTTTCTTT
TRBV28,TRBD1,NA,TRBJ1-2,CASSPRRTGGLGYTF,TGTGCCAGCAGTCCTCGGAGGACAGGGGGGTTGGGCTACACCTTC
TRBV7-9,NA,once,TRBJ1-2,CASSLSPSGYGYTF,TGTGCCAGCAGCTTAAGCCCGAGCGGCTATGGCTACACCTTC
TRBV7-9,NA,few,TRBJ1-1,CASSGGSNTEAFF,TGTGCCAGCAGCGGAGGGTCTAACACTGAAGCTTTCTTT
TRBV4-2,TRBD1,NA,TRBJ2-1,CASSLSPGTGGNEQFF,TGTGCCAGCAGCCTAAGCCCCGGGACAGGGGGCAATGAGCAGTTCTTC
TRBV29-1,TRBD1,few,TRBJ2-1,CSVEDPTGYNEQFF,TGCAGCGTTGAAGACCCGACAGGGTACAATGAGCAGTTCTTC